This T cell receptor (beta chain) emerged from a study of type 1 regulatory T cells (dated by TCRdb to the early 2020s). About the investigation overall: An in vitro protocol by which a Tr1-enriched, alloantigen-specific CD4 T cell product named T-allo10 was generated was characterized in the study. T-allo10 was under clinical evaluation in patients with hematological malignancies receiving allogeneic hematopoietic stem cell transplantation.

Many counts were recorded for this clonotype. The antigen it binds to is not known. No base-level quality is on record; no much larger clone is a single base apart. Sequencing was performed on an Illumina MiSeq. TCRdb itself trimmed the public reads at Q25 with fastp, ran MiXCR and retained productive beta chains. Rows are unified per CDR3 protein, each entry keeping the most common DNA and genes. The sample yields about 20,000 distinct CDR3 sequences; 9.5% to 13% were counted once. In total, the top ten clones hold approximately 2.8% of the sample. V is clipped by 3 bases and J by 5 bases, and the sequence between their germline boundaries is 11 bases long. The CDR3 runs 12 amino acids, cysteine and phenylalanine included. This entry keeps only the CDR3 DNA: 36 bases, framed from base 1. CDR1 and CDR2 are read off the germline V gene (reference sequence) as GTSNPN and SVGIG.

Sequencing used CD4+ T cells, either the whole sample or a sorted fraction (not recorded which). The rearrangement joined TRBV30 to TRBJ2-7, with the identity of the D gene unclear. The sequence was collected from a human donor in good health. The DNA sequence is as follows: TGTGCCTGGAGAGGTGGGTCCCACGAGCAGTACTTC. Its translation reads: CAWRGGSHEQYF.